The source of this T cell receptor (beta chain) is a study of tumor and adjacent non-tumor tissue in lung cancer (dated by TCRdb to 2016 to 2018). As for the study more broadly: The cohort included some 11 adenocarcinoma, a couple of squamous cell carcinoma and 1 small cell lung cancer patients. The 15 enrolled patients, of whom approximately 10 were men and 5 were women, were aged 31 to 76 years and were diagnosed with TNM stage I to III disease. Around 31 paired specimens, one tumor and one normal lung sample per patient, were profiled by TCRbeta CDR3 sequencing. The study compared bulk TCRbeta repertoires from lung tumor tissue and matched distant non-tumor lung tissue of some 14 lung cancer patients. In total, sequencing yielded over 95 million productive TCRbeta reads, which works out to an average of around 3.9 million reads per sample. Overall study results and their limits: Peripheral blood was not sequenced, so blood TCRbeta repertoires were not examined in the lung cancer patients of the study. The methods do not name the sequencing platform or mention unique molecular identifiers. TCR diversity was significantly higher in younger patients, and higher tumor TCR diversity was associated with shorter overall and disease-free survival. The top 100 clones made up a significantly larger cumulative share of the repertoire in normal lung than in tumor tissue. The cohort had only about 16 patients, and the authors noted that larger samples and more detailed clinical data are needed. TCR diversity (inverse Simpson) was significantly higher in tumor than in normal lung tissue (roughly 430 vs 170, P = 0.0075, Mann-Whitney U test).

The protocol used for the library was multiplex PCR. This sample was sequenced with an Illumina HiSeq 2500. TCRbeta libraries were constructed through three rounds of nested PCR with primers (Table S4) according to protocols modified from ARM-PCR. Before sequencing, PCR products of 200-500 bp were excised from the gel and purified with the QIAquick gel extraction kit. Regarding the original processing steps: Trimmomatic was used to clean the reads, FLASH merged the cleaned reads into complete CDR3 sequences, and MiTCR assigned the sequences to V(D)J germline segments. Clonal diversity was computed as the inverse Simpson's index with VDJtools. In-frame sequences without a premature stop codon were defined as productive reads. TCRdb trimmed public reads at Q25 via fastp, called clones via MiXCR and kept in-frame beta chains. Rows are combined by CDR3 protein, so each entry shows the most common genes and DNA. In this record, the V and J calls reflect TCRdb's handling and not the investigators' own analysis. In this sample the table shows 81,000 or so distinct CDR3 sequences, 75% to 90% of which occur a single time. The top ten clonotypes cover about an eighth of the sample.

CDR1 and CDR2 (SQVTM, ANQGSEA) derive from the germline V gene. Its CDR3 holds 15 amino acids, cysteine through phenylalanine. The CDR3 DNA has 45 bases and is translated from base 1. After removal of 3 bases from V and 3 bases from J, the junction retains 11 bases not matched to a gene. A word on this clonotype: Its recognized antigen is unknown. Qualities for individual bases were not recorded, and no much larger clone is one base off.

RNA was isolated from bulk unsorted tissue, and RNA quality was assessed with a NanoDrop ND-1000 and an Agilent 2100. All donors had newly diagnosed lung cancer, had not received prior chemotherapy, and were admitted for thoracic surgery in China between August and November 2014. Patients who had received previous radiotherapy or chemotherapy, or who had another concurrent cancer, were excluded from the study. Pieces of surgical tissue measuring about 1-2 cm3 were kept in RNAlater solution and stored at -80 degrees C until use. The sequence links TRBV29-1 to TRBJ2-7; 7 nucleotides in the junction match TRBD1. Material for sequencing was lung tumor tissue. The receptor's source is a woman aged 45 to 65 with non-small cell lung cancer. The base sequence is TGCAGCGTTGACAGAGGATCAGGGGGTGGCTACGAGCAGTACTTC. This codes for CSVDRGSGGGYEQYF.